What follows describes a single TCR beta chain. The antigen remains unidentified. These data come from a study of cytomegalovirus exposure and HLA in healthy donors. At the level of the study: Most genotyped donors, around 78% of around 370, had Caucasian-associated genetic ancestry.

Whole-study findings and limits: Clonal expansion was found to be greater in HLA-associated TCR beta chains than in equally common others in a later analysis.

In the PCR, 60 Vbeta and 13 Jbeta primers were used. Measured with immunoSEQ multiplex PCR; TCRdb has only the in-frame clones, and not every one. The data show around 140,000 clones, 70% to 80% seen once. Germline CDR1 SGHNT, CDR2 YENEEA. V was cut by 3 bases and J by 7 bases, with 15 bases left in between. This CDR3 region has 14 residues. Sequencing input: PBMCs. The TCR originated in a female donor in good health and CMV-seropositive. The genes are TRBV11-3 and TRBJ2-5; possible D gene TRBD1, 7 bases. CDR3 in DNA: TGTGCCAGCAGCTTGGCGGGACAGACCTCGACCCAGTACTTC. It yields the protein CASSLAGQTSTQYF.